Below, 29 T cell receptor beta chains from the same sample are listed, as sequenced in a study of cytomegalovirus exposure and HLA in healthy donors. Profiled with immunoSEQ multiplex PCR; TCRdb holds only in-frame clones, not every one. The sample contains 80,000 to 95,000 clones, 93% of which appear only once. Sequenced: PBMCs. These receptors were collected from a woman aged 25 to 39 in good health and CMV-seropositive.

This clone was observed once. This chain connects TRBV19 to TRBJ2-6; 10 bases agree with TRBD1. There are 20 residues in the CDR3. V lost 5 bases, J lost 0 bases, and 13 bases stayed unmatched. The germline CDR1 and CDR2 sequences are LNHDA and SQIVND (reference sequence). CDR3: CASSLMGWGQGPSGANVLTF. As DNA, the CDR3 is TGTGCCAGTAGTCTTATGGGATGGGGACAGGGGCCCTCTGGGGCCAACGTCCTGACTTTC.

This clone was seen a single time. V and J are TRBV4-3 and TRBJ2-7; 12 bases align to TRBD2. Germline V gene data show CDR1 as LGHNA and CDR2 as YSLEER. The V segment lost 0 bases and the J segment 4 bases; nucleotides outside the gene matches: 4. The CDR3 has 16 amino acids. The CDR3 spells CASSQELAGGQYEQYF. The CDR3 DNA sequence: TGCGCCAGCAGCCAAGAACTAGCGGGAGGTCAGTACGAGCAGTACTTC.

V gene TRBV5-6 combines with J gene TRBJ2-1, with D hard to call. Germline lookup yields CDR1 SGHDT and CDR2 YYEEEE. This CDR3 is built from 15 residues. Trimming shortened V by 1 base and J by 0 bases, and 8 bases separated the two germline ends. CDR3: CASSLNANSYNEQFF. Written as DNA, the CDR3 is TGTGCCAGCAGCTTGAACGCTAACTCCTACAATGAGCAGTTCTTC.

The gene calls are TRBV11-2 and TRBJ2-1; D might be TRBD2 (7 bases). Deletions cut 0 bases from V and 6 bases from J, with 27 bases between. CDR1 and CDR2 from the germline V gene are SGHAT and FQNNGV. This CDR3 region has 20 residues. Here the CDR3 DNA reads TGTGCCAGCAGCTTAGACCTGCCCCTGCTGTTGGCGGGGGCATTCAATGAGCAGTTCTTC. Translated, it gives CASSLDLPLLLAGAFNEQFF.

The CDR3 here is CASSLEGRGTDTQYF. Here the CDR3 DNA reads TGTGCCAGCAGTTTGGAGGGCCGGGGCACAGATACGCAGTATTTT. This chain links TRBV28 with TRBJ2-3; tentatively, D is TRBD2 (6 bases). Per germline, CDR1 MDHEN and CDR2 SYDVKM. There are 15 residues in the CDR3. Trimming pared 3 bases from V and 1 base from J, leaving 11 bases between.

The CDR3 sequence is CAISVDRSNQPQHF. The CDR3 region has the DNA TGTGCCATCAGTGTGGACAGGAGCAATCAGCCCCAGCATTTT. The rearrangement joins TRBV10-3 to TRBJ1-5, with 7 bases matching TRBD1. V shed 4 bases and J 1 base; nucleotides not matched to a gene: 1. Germline values: CDR1 ENHRY, CDR2 SYGVKD. The CDR3 has 14 residues.

The chain carries TRBV11-2 and TRBJ1-2, with D unresolved. Germline V gives CDR1 SGHAT, CDR2 FQNNGV. Trimming left V 1 base short and J 4 bases short, with 7 bases between. The CDR3 sequence is 13 residues long. The CDR3 DNA reads as TGTGCCAGCAGCTTAGGAAGCATCTATGGCTACACCTTC. Amino acids: CASSLGSIYGYTF.

The chain links TRBV6-1 to TRBJ1-5, with 7 bases matching TRBD1. This CDR3 is built from 15 residues. Per germline, CDR1 MNHNS and CDR2 SASEGT. The ends lost 7 bases at V and 1 base at J; junction bases unmatched: 7. Written as DNA, the CDR3 is TGTGCCAGCAACCCCGTGGACAGGAGCAATCAGCCCCAGCATTTT. This encodes CASNPVDRSNQPQHF.

J is TRBJ2-1 and V is TRBV10-3; 7 nucleotides agree with TRBD2. Germline assignment: CDR1 ENHRY and CDR2 SYGVKD. Germline trimming cut 3 bases from V and 8 bases from J; bases unmatched to any gene: 13. The CDR3 has 16 residues. The CDR3: CAISEGLGGSWDEQFF. The CDR3 DNA follows: TGTGCCATCAGTGAAGGACTTGGCGGGAGCTGGGATGAGCAGTTCTTC.

The chain uses TRBV19 and TRBJ1-5; maybe TRBD1 (5 bases). The CDR3 sequence is 13 residues long. V gave up 4 bases and J gave up 6 bases, with 10 bases separating them. CDR1 and CDR2 (germline): LNHDA, SQIVND (reference sequence). The CDR3 is CASSTREGQPQHF. CDR3 bases: TGTGCCAGTAGTACCAGGGAGGGTCAGCCCCAGCATTTT.

The CDR3 sequence: CASSVGSTDTQYF. Here the CDR3 DNA reads TGCGCCAGCAGTGTCGGTAGCACAGATACGCAGTATTTT. The chain carries TRBV5-1 and TRBJ2-3; no definite D call. V lost 5 bases and J lost 0, with 7 bases in between. This CDR3 region has 13 residues. Germline V gives CDR1 SGHRS, CDR2 YFSETQ.

This chain links TRBV15 with TRBJ2-1, with 13 bases lining up with TRBD2. The germline V gene has CDR1 LNHNV and CDR2 YYDKDF (reference sequence). With 4 bases clipped from V and 3 bases from J, the junction kept 15 bases outside the gene matches. The CDR3 length is 20 residues. This chain's CDR3 is CATSITSGRASRPFYNEQFF. The CDR3, as DNA: TGTGCCACCAGCATCACTAGCGGGAGGGCCTCTCGCCCATTCTACAATGAGCAGTTCTTC.

V is TRBV2 and J is TRBJ2-7; D is possibly TRBD1 (6 bases). The germline V gene has CDR1 SNHLY and CDR2 FYNNEI. The CDR3 sequence is 12 residues long. V gave up 8 bases and J gave up 0 bases, with 8 bases separating them. This CDR3 reads CASGTRSYEQYF. CDR3 DNA: TGTGCCAGCGGGACACGCTCCTACGAGCAGTACTTC.

This rearrangement joins TRBV7-9 to TRBJ1-1, with D unresolved. V lost 2 bases to trimming and J lost 11 bases, with 18 bases between them. Germline-derived CDR1 and CDR2 are SEHNR and FQNEAQ (reference sequence). The CDR3 totals 14 residues. The CDR3 region is CASSLNPHSSAAFF. The CDR3 coding sequence is TGTGCCAGCAGCTTAAATCCCCACTCAAGTGCTGCTTTCTTT.

V gene TRBV7-2 combines with J gene TRBJ1-5, with 7 bases identical to TRBD1. The CDR3 consists of 20 residues. Per the germline V gene, CDR1 is SGHTA and CDR2 is FQGNSA. The trim removed 0 bases at V and 4 bases at J, leaving 18 bases unmatched. DNA for the CDR3: TGTGCCAGCAGCTTAGCGACTTTCCAGGGGGAATTTGTTGGGAATCAGCCCCAGCATTTT. Protein product: CASSLATFQGEFVGNQPQHF.

The chain employs TRBV27 and TRBJ2-3, with unresolved D. The CDR3 extends over 15 amino acids. The germline V and J ends were trimmed by 7 bases and 5 bases, with 19 bases remaining between them. Germline assignment: CDR1 MNHEY and CDR2 SMNVEV (reference sequence). The CDR3 spells CASTFSSIGKDTQYF. The CDR3 DNA reads TGTGCCAGCACCTTTAGCTCCATCGGCAAAGATACGCAGTATTTT.

V and J are TRBV27 and TRBJ2-1; the D gene is possibly TRBD2 (5 bases). V was clipped by 10 bases and J by 9 bases, with 28 bases between them. CDR1 is MNHEY, CDR2 SMNVEV, per germline (reference sequence). The CDR3 extends over 16 amino acids. The CDR3 bases are TGTGCCACCCAGGAGGACCGCCTTTCCCCACGCGGTGAGCAGTTCTTC. Translation: CATQEDRLSPRGEQFF.

The chain carries TRBV15 and TRBJ2-3; the D gene is possibly TRBD1 (6 bases). Germline V gene lookup returns CDR1 LNHNV and CDR2 YYDKDF (reference sequence). Trimming stripped 0 bases from V and 2 bases from J, with 9 bases between. The CDR3 runs to 15 residues. CDR3 amino acids: CATSRDGGHTDTQYF. The CDR3 nucleotides are TGTGCCACCAGCAGAGATGGGGGCCACACAGATACGCAGTATTTT.

The J gene is TRBJ2-1, the V gene TRBV4-1; 7 bases match TRBD2. Germline lookup yields CDR1 MGHRA and CDR2 YSYEKL. With V trimmed by 7 bases and J by 4 bases, 10 bases remained unmatched. The CDR3 contains 15 residues. CDR3 region: CASTKDGRAYNEQFF. In DNA form, the CDR3 reads TGCGCCAGCACCAAAGATGGGAGGGCATACAATGAGCAGTTCTTC.

The chain carries TRBV5-6 and TRBJ2-7; no reliable D call. This CDR3 is built from 14 residues. V was clipped by 4 bases and J by 2 bases, with 13 bases between them. The germline gives CDR1 SGHDT, CDR2 YYEEEE. For the CDR3, the DNA is TGTGCCAGCAGCATACGACCGACAACCTACGAGCAGTACTTC. Its protein is CASSIRPTTYEQYF.

The rearrangement uses TRBV6-5 and TRBJ1-2; 7 nucleotides line up with TRBD1. In germline, CDR1 is MNHEY, CDR2 SVGAGI. CDR3 length: 14 residues. With V trimmed by 6 bases and J by 7 bases, 11 bases remained unmatched. The CDR3: CASSKGQSGGGYTF. In DNA, the CDR3 is TGTGCCAGCAGCAAGGGACAGTCCGGCGGTGGCTACACCTTC.

The chain couples TRBV7-6 to TRBJ2-5; 9 nucleotides match TRBD1. CDR3 size: 14 residues. Germline trimming cut 7 bases from V and 4 bases from J; bases unmatched to any gene: 7. The V gene's germline CDR1 is SGHVS and CDR2 FNYEAQ. The CDR3 DNA reads as TGTGCCAGCACCTTGAACAGGGGGCGAGAGACCCAGTACTTC. Translation gives CASTLNRGRETQYF.

The chain links TRBV28 to TRBJ2-7; 11 bases fit TRBD2. Per the germline V gene, CDR1 is MDHEN and CDR2 is SYDVKM. This CDR3 contains 16 residues. V shed 5 bases, J shed 3 bases, and the junction held 9 bases outside the gene matches. The CDR3 nucleotides are TGTGCCAGCAGTCTCCGAGCTAGCGGGAGGTTCTACGAGCAGTACTTC. Its protein is CASSLRASGRFYEQYF.

V gene TRBV5-8 combines with J gene TRBJ2-3, with TRBD1 as a possible D gene (5 bases). There are 13 residues in the CDR3. V was clipped by 0 bases and J by 6 bases, with 8 bases between them. CDR1 is SGHTS and CDR2 is YDEGEE in the germline V gene. CDR3 sequence reads: CASSLVGADTQYF. The CDR3 region has the DNA TGTGCCAGCAGCTTGGTAGGGGCGGATACGCAGTATTTT. The complete variable domain, with remaining parts taken from reference TRBV5-8 and TRBJ2-3, reads EAGVTQSPTHLIKTRGQQATLRCSPISGHTSVYWYQQALGLGLQFLLWYDEGEERNRGNFPPRFSGRQFPNYSSELNVNALELEDSALYLCASSLVGADTQYFGPGTRLTVL.

This clone was seen a single time. The V gene is TRBV7-9, the J gene TRBJ1-5; TRBD1 is a possible D gene (5 bases). The germline V gene has CDR1 SEHNR and CDR2 FQNEAQ (reference sequence). V was cut by 1 base and J by 5 bases, with 9 bases left in between. This CDR3 comprises 14 residues. CDR3 nucleotide sequence: TGTGCCAGCAGCTTAGAGGGGTTGTATCAGCCCCAGCATTTT. Amino acid sequence: CASSLEGLYQPQHF.

The rearrangement joins TRBV9 to TRBJ1-3; D gene unclear. The CDR3 sequence is 14 residues long. V shed 3 bases and J shed 1 base, with 8 bases lying between them. Germline lookup yields CDR1 SGDLS and CDR2 YYNGEE. The CDR3 region is CASSGATSGNTIYF. CDR3 bases: TGTGCCAGCAGCGGGGCCACGTCTGGAAACACCATATATTTT.

The chain recombines TRBV27 with TRBJ2-7; a weak D match, TRBD2 (6 bases). Looked up from germline, CDR1 is MNHEY and CDR2 is SMNVEV (reference sequence). Trimming stripped 4 bases from V and 0 bases from J, with 13 bases between. The CDR3 is 15 residues long. As DNA, the CDR3 is TGTGCCAGCAGTTGGGGGGACTCAGGCTCCTACGAGCAGTACTTC. Amino acid sequence: CASSWGDSGSYEQYF.

The V and J genes are TRBV19 and TRBJ2-7; tentative D call: TRBD1 (5 bases). Germline V gene data show CDR1 as LNHDA and CDR2 as SQIVND (reference sequence). This CDR3 is 14 amino acids long. V was pared by 3 bases and J by 0 bases, with 9 bases between. DNA for the CDR3: TGTGCCAGTAGTATTGGGGCAGCCTCCTACGAGCAGTACTTC. It encodes CASSIGAASYEQYF.

The rearrangement uses TRBV4-3 and TRBJ1-2; D remains ambiguous. This CDR3 region has 14 residues. Germline CDR1 reads LGHNA; CDR2 reads YSLEER. Trimming left V 8 bases short and J 0 bases short, with 13 bases between. CDR3 bases: TGCGCCAGCCGCCCGACTGATTCTAACTATGGCTACACCTTC. This codes for CASRPTDSNYGYTF.